These 30 T cell receptor beta chains were sequenced from one sample in a study of tumor-infiltrating lymphocytes in primary liver carcinoma. Starting from about 0.5 ug of total RNA, TCR beta cDNA was produced with a primer in the constant region. A slightly modified ARM-PCR protocol with three nested multiplex PCR rounds produced these TCR beta libraries. The opening two PCR rounds, around 11 cycles each, paired TRBV1-TRBV30 forward primers with a C-beta reverse primer. One entry per CDR3 protein results from TCRdb running MiXCR on the multiplex PCR reads. This table holds more than 100,000 distinct CDR3 sequences, 55% to 65% found once. Starting material for RNA and DNA co-extraction consisted of roughly 18-34 mg of unsorted bulk tissue. Sequenced sample: liver tumor tissue from sampling region 1. Subset noted: tumor region T1, superior pole. These receptors came from a woman aged 55-69 years with primary liver carcinoma and hepatitis B virus infection.

A note on this clonotype: One junction end does not reproduce the germline sequence, and a read error may be involved. The chain joins TRBV5-4 to TRBJ2-4, with TRBD1 identical over 7 bases. The CDR3 runs 16 residues. The germline V gene has CDR1 SGHNT and CDR2 YYREEE (reference sequence). The CDR3 is CANSFFSSVQGNIQYF. CDR3 nucleotides: TGTGCCAACAGCTTCTTTTCTTCTGTACAGGGGAACATTCAGTATTTC.

Concerning this clonotype itself: One end of the junction varies from germline; a read error may be responsible. This chain links TRBV7-9 with TRBJ2-3, with TRBD1 as a possible D gene (5 bases). Per germline, CDR1 SEHNR and CDR2 FQNEAQ (reference sequence). The CDR3 spans 14 residues. CDR3 region: CAISQGLSTDTQYF. The DNA for the CDR3 is TGTGCCATCAGCCAGGGCCTTAGCACAGATACGCAGTATTTT.

On this clonotype: One junction end does not reproduce the germline sequence, and a read error may be involved. The CDR3 bases are TGTGCTAGCAGTTCGCAGGGCTGCTACTACGAGCAGTACTTC. Encoded protein: CASSSQGCYYEQYF. The chain joins TRBV6-6 to TRBJ2-7, with a tentative D call TRBD1 (5 bases). Germline CDR1 reads MNHNY; CDR2 reads SVGAGI (reference sequence). The CDR3 spans 14 residues.

This clonotype was seen more than once but under ten times. This could be a read error, since a much larger clone is one nucleotide away. A read error is likely, as this CDR3 ends without the conserved phenylalanine or tryptophan. V is TRBV11-2 and J is TRBJ2-1, with D tentatively TRBD1 or TRBD2 (5 bases each). CDR1 is SGHAT, CDR2 FQNNGV, per germline. V lost 4 bases, J lost 8 bases, and 18 bases lay in between. The CDR3 loop spans 15 amino acids. CDR3 nucleotide sequence: TGTGCCAGCAGCTCCCCCGGGGCTAGCCTGGATGAGCAGTTCCTC. It is translated as CASSSPGASLDEQFL.

On this clonotype: A much larger clone sits a single nucleotide away, making a read error possible. This chain uses TRBV6-6 with TRBJ2-3; D is uncertain. This CDR3 region has 14 residues. CDR1 is MNHNY and CDR2 is SVGAGI in the germline V gene (reference sequence). Trimming pared 7 bases from V and 2 bases from J, leaving 13 bases between. This CDR3 is CASIPGGNTDTQYF. The CDR3, as DNA: TGTGCCAGCATTCCGGGCGGCAACACAGATACGCAGTATTTT.

This clonotype was seen just once. A read error is likely, as this CDR3 ends without the conserved phenylalanine or tryptophan. This sequence joins TRBV11-2 and TRBJ1-1; perhaps TRBD1 as D (5 bases). This CDR3 has 13 residues. Per germline, CDR1 SGHAT and CDR2 FQNNGV. CDR3 residues: CVSSWRMGEGAFL. In DNA, the CDR3 is TGTGTCAGCAGCTGGCGGATGGGCGAGGGGGCTTTCCTT.

There are many counts of this clonotype. The V gene is TRBV29-1, the J gene TRBJ1-4; the match to TRBD1 covers 9 bases. Germline CDR1 is SQVTM and CDR2 is ANQGSEA. V shed 6 bases and J 6 bases; nucleotides not matched to a gene: 2. CDR3 size: 12 residues. The CDR3 spells CSVTGGDEKLFF. The CDR3 DNA follows: TGCAGCGTGACAGGGGGAGATGAAAAACTGTTTTTT.

This clonotype was seen a single time. Written as DNA, the CDR3 is TGTGCCAGCAGTTCACTGGGAGGAAACCACGAGCAGTACTTC. Translated: CASSSLGGNHEQYF. The chain employs TRBV6-6 and TRBJ2-7, with D maybe TRBD2 (6 bases). From germline, CDR1 is MNHNY and CDR2 SVGAGI (reference sequence). The CDR3 contains 14 residues. V lost 4 bases to trimming and J lost 5 bases, with 15 bases between them.

In regard to this clonotype: Germline and junction disagree at one end, which may indicate a read error. The rearrangement links TRBV12-3 or TRBV12-4 to TRBJ2-2; possibly TRBD2 for D (5 bases). This CDR3 is 13 amino acids long. The DNA of the CDR3 is TGTGCCACCAAAGAACAGAACACCGGGGAGCCGTTTTTT. The encoded protein is CATKEQNTGEPFF.

Worth noting for this clonotype: A much larger clone sits a single nucleotide away, making a read error possible. The J gene is TRBJ2-5, the V gene TRBV5-1; TRBD1 or TRBD2 may be the D gene (6 bases each). The V gene's germline CDR1 is SGHRS and CDR2 YFSETQ. The CDR3 is 16 amino acids. The CDR3 region is CASSLVRGTQQEAQYF. CDR3 DNA: TGCGCCAGCAGCTTGGTCCGCGGGACACAACAAGAGGCCCAGTACTTC. The whole variable domain, remainder taken from reference TRBV5-1 and TRBJ2-5, is KAGVTQTPRYLIKTRGQQVTLSCSPISGHRSVSWYQQTPGQGLQFLFEYFSETQRNKGNFPGRFSGRQFSNSRSEMNVSTLELGDSALYLCASSLVRGTQQEAQYFGPGTRLLVL.

This clonotype occurred a few times. The chain recombines TRBV5-8 with TRBJ2-7, with D possibly TRBD1 on 7 matching bases. Germline V lookup: CDR1 SGHTS, CDR2 YDEGEE. The CDR3 contains 13 residues. Trimming took off 5 bases at V and 6 bases at J, with 15 bases between the two ends. CDR3 protein: CASRPRGVIEQYF. The CDR3 DNA sequence: TGTGCCAGCAGACCCAGGGGGGTGATCGAGCAGTACTTC.

The chain joins TRBV4-2 to TRBJ2-5, with 8 bases aligning to TRBD2. The J segment lost 4 bases and the V segment lost 2 bases, leaving 12 bases of the junction unmatched. Germline lookup yields CDR1 LGHNA and CDR2 YNFKEQ. The CDR3 consists of 17 residues. Here the CDR3 DNA reads TGTGCCAGCAGCCAAATCGGGACTAGGAATGTACCAGAGACCCAGTACTTC. Its protein product is CASSQIGTRNVPETQYF.

About this clonotype itself: It may be a read error: a sequence one base away is much more abundant. The chain recombines TRBV6-1 with TRBJ1-5, with D possibly TRBD1 on 6 matching bases. This CDR3 comprises 15 residues. Trimming took off 9 bases at V and 3 bases at J, with 18 bases between the two ends. The germline V gene has CDR1 MNHNS and CDR2 SASEGT. The CDR3 protein is CARSRGHLDNQPQHF. CDR3 in DNA: TGTGCCAGAAGCAGGGGACACCTAGACAATCAGCCCCAGCATTTT.

This clonotype occurred a few times. The chain combines TRBV14 with TRBJ2-2, with TRBD2 matching over 9 bases. The CDR3 is 16 amino acids. With V trimmed by 4 bases and J by 3 bases, 6 bases remained unmatched. Germline V gene lookup returns CDR1 SGHDN and CDR2 FVKESK. CDR3 loop: CASSPLAGDHTGELFF. CDR3 nucleotides: TGTGCCAGCAGCCCTTTAGCGGGAGACCACACCGGGGAGCTGTTTTTT.

This clonotype has ten or more counts. The chain couples TRBV28 to TRBJ2-7, with TRBD2 matching over 8 bases. CDR1 and CDR2 from the germline V gene are MDHEN and SYDVKM. This CDR3 contains 16 residues. The ends lost 5 bases at V and 4 bases at J; junction bases unmatched: 13. The CDR3 loop reads CASSAGGAGGIYEQYF. The DNA for the CDR3 is TGTGCCAGCAGTGCTGGGGGGGCGGGAGGTATATACGAGCAGTACTTC.

On this clonotype itself: The junction shows a germline mismatch at one end, possibly a read error. This chain connects TRBV25-1 to TRBJ2-1; 8 nucleotides line up with TRBD2. This CDR3 comprises 13 residues. Germline-derived CDR1 and CDR2 are MGHDK and SYGVNS. This chain's CDR3 is CVSSEREYNERFF. The CDR3 nucleotides are TGTGTCAGCAGTGAGCGGGAGTACAATGAGCGGTTCTTC.

The chain joins TRBV24-1 to TRBJ1-3; D gene ambiguous. The germline gives CDR1 KGHDR, CDR2 SFDVKD. The CDR3 is 13 residues long. Trimming removed 5 bases from V and 5 bases from J, with 9 bases in between. The CDR3 DNA reads TGTGCCACCAGTGTCCAAGGGAGAAACACCATATATTTT. It is translated as CATSVQGRNTIYF.

This clonotype was seen at least ten times. This sequence joins TRBV4-2 and TRBJ2-3; D is uncertain. V was pared by 1 base and J by 0 bases, with 8 bases between. Germline V gene sequence: CDR1 LGHNA, CDR2 YNFKEQ. The CDR3 is 15 residues long. Here the CDR3 DNA reads TGTGCCAGCAGCCAAGGCGGCTATAGCACAGATACGCAGTATTTT. This gives the protein CASSQGGYSTDTQYF.

A note on this clonotype: One base away lies a much larger clone, so this may be a sequencing read error. This chain uses TRBV4-1 with TRBJ2-4; 8 positions agree with TRBD2. The CDR3 runs to 17 residues. Germline V gene sequence: CDR1 MGHRA, CDR2 YSYEKL. This CDR3 is CAISQAGATGMGNIQYF. The CDR3 DNA reads TGCGCCATCAGCCAAGCGGGGGCAACTGGGATGGGAAACATTCAGTACTTC.

At least ten counts were recorded for this clonotype. V is TRBV6-1 and J is TRBJ1-5, with a weak D call TRBD1 (6 bases). Germline V gene sequence: CDR1 MNHNS, CDR2 SASEGT. The CDR3 is made up of 14 amino acids. V lost 8 bases to trimming and J lost 5 bases, with 16 bases between them. The CDR3 bases are TGTGCCAGCTCTCCGACAGGCGACTATCAGCCCCAGCATTTT. It is translated as CASSPTGDYQPQHF.

This clonotype has only one observation. One base away lies a much larger clone, so this may be a sequencing read error. The conserved closing phenylalanine or tryptophan is absent in this CDR3, likely reflecting a read error. The rearrangement links TRBV6-6 to TRBJ2-5; 11 bases align to TRBD2. Per germline, CDR1 MNHNY and CDR2 SVGAGI (reference sequence). V shed 1 base and J 5 bases; nucleotides not matched to a gene: 3. The CDR3 is 15 residues long. The CDR3 DNA sequence: TGTGCCAGCAGTTACTTAGCGGGAGGGAGGGAGACCCAGTACTTG. It yields the protein CASSYLAGGRETQYL.

A remark on this clonotype: One junction end does not reproduce the germline sequence, and a read error may be involved. The chain uses TRBV5-1 and TRBJ2-1; tentatively, D is TRBD2 (5 bases). The CDR3 loop spans 15 amino acids. Germline V gene sequence: CDR1 SGHRS, CDR2 YFSETQ. This chain's CDR3 is CSSSFAGPSYNEQFF. In DNA, the CDR3 is TGCTCCAGCAGCTTTGCGGGCCCCTCCTACAATGAGCAGTTCTTC.

To note about this clonotype: An end of the junction does not agree with germline; a read error may underlie this. CDR3 residues: CASSSGTGWEPRHF. The CDR3, as DNA: TGTGCCAGCAGCTCCGGGACAGGCTGGGAGCCCCGGCATTTT. This chain links TRBV7-9 with TRBJ1-5; 8 positions match TRBD1. The CDR3 runs to 14 residues. Germline assignment: CDR1 SEHNR and CDR2 FQNEAQ (reference sequence).

Many counts were recorded for this clonotype. This chain uses TRBV29-1 with TRBJ1-1; D perhaps matches TRBD1 (5 bases). With 5 bases removed from V and 1 base from J, the gap between germline ends came to 11 bases. The CDR3 loop spans 13 amino acids. Germline values: CDR1 SQVTM, CDR2 ANQGSEA. As DNA, the CDR3 is TGCAGCGTTCGGCGGGACCGGAACACTGAAGCTTTCTTT. Translated: CSVRRDRNTEAFF.

The chain recombines TRBV28 with TRBJ1-1, with a tentative D call TRBD1 (6 bases). Germline CDR1 is MDHEN and CDR2 is SYDVKM. V gave up 6 bases and J gave up 13 bases, with 24 bases separating them. The CDR3 has 14 residues. The CDR3 loop reads CASSIGGERAGDFF. In DNA, the CDR3 is TGTGCCAGCAGCATAGGGGGGGAGCGGGCCGGAGATTTCTTT.

This clonotype was detected many times. V usage is TRBV4-2 and J usage is TRBJ2-7, with 12 bases aligning to TRBD2. Germline V gene sequence: CDR1 LGHNA, CDR2 YNFKEQ. After removal of 0 bases from V and 4 bases from J, the junction contained 4 bases not matched to a gene. The CDR3 runs to 16 residues. CDR3 DNA sequence: TGTGCCAGCAGCCAAGAACTAGCGGGAGGCCCATACGAGCAGTACTTC. The encoded protein is CASSQELAGGPYEQYF.

Concerning this clonotype itself: A single base separates this from a much larger clone, so it may be a read error. The rearrangement uses TRBV5-1 and TRBJ1-3; perhaps TRBD1 as D (6 bases). There are 14 residues in the CDR3. Germline CDR1 SGHRS, CDR2 YFSETQ. The DNA of the CDR3 is TGCGCCAGCAGCCCGGGGGGCCCTGGAAACACCACATATTTT. Encoded protein: CASSPGGPGNTTYF.

Turning to this clonotype: A read error may account for a junction end that differs from germline. J is TRBJ2-6 and V is TRBV11-1, with TRBD1 identical over 7 bases. The CDR3 length is 15 residues. Germline V CDR1 and CDR2: SGHAT, FQDESV (reference sequence). The CDR3 reads CANSSQGSGANVLTF. CDR3 coding DNA: TGTGCCAACAGTTCACAGGGGAGTGGGGCCAACGTACTGACTTTC.

This clonotype was observed a single time. Possible read error: a much larger clone is one base away. V usage is TRBV5-4 and J usage is TRBJ2-2; TRBD1 matches at 7 bases. This CDR3 spans 14 amino acids. Germline V CDR1 and CDR2: SGHNT, YYREEE (reference sequence). CDR3 residues: CATRDSLNTGELYF. The CDR3 region has the DNA TGTGCCACCCGGGACAGCCTGAACACCGGGGAGCTGTATTTT.

The rearrangement links TRBV29-1 to TRBJ2-3, with D perhaps matching TRBD1 or TRBD2 (5 bases each). CDR1 SQVTM and CDR2 ANQGSEA come from the germline V gene. The CDR3 is 14 residues long. The V gene lost 7 bases and the J gene lost 5 bases, with 19 bases spanning the gap. CDR3 in DNA: TGCAGCGAAGCTAGGGACCGGGGTAAAGATACGCAGTATTTT. Amino acid sequence: CSEARDRGKDTQYF.